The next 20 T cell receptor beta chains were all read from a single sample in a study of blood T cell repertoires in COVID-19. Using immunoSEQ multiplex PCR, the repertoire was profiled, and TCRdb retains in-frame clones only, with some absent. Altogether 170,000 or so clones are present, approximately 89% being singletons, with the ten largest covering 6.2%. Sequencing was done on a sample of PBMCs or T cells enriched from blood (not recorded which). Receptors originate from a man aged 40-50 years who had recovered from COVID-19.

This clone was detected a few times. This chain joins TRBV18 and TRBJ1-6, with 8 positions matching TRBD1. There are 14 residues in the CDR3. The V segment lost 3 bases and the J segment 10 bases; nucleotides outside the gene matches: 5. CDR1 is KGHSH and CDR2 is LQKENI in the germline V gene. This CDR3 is CASSPGQASSPLHF. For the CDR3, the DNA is TGTGCCAGCTCACCGGGACAGGCCAGCTCACCCCTCCACTTT.

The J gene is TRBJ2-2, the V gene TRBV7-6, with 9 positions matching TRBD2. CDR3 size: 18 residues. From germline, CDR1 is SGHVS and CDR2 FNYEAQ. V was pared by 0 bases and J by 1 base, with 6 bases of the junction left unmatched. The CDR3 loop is CASSLAGAAGGNTGELFF. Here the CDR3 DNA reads TGTGCCAGCAGCTTAGCGGGCGCAGCGGGAGGGAACACCGGGGAGCTGTTTTTT.

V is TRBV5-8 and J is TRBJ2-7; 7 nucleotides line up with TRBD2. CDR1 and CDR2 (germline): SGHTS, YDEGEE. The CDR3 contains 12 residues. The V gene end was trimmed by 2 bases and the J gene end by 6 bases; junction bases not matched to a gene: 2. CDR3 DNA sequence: TGTGCCAGCAGCTTCGGGAGGACCGAGCAGTACTTC. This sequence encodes CASSFGRTEQYF.

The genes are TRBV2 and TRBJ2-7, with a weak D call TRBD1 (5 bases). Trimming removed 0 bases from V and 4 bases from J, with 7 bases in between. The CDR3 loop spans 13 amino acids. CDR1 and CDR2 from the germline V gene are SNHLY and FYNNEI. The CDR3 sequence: CASSEAGVYEQYF. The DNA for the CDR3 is TGTGCCAGCAGTGAAGCAGGGGTGTACGAGCAGTACTTC.

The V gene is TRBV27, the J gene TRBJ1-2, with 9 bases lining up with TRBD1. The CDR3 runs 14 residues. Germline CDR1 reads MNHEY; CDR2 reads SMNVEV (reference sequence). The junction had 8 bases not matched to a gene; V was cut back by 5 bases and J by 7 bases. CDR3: CASSRFATGGGYTF. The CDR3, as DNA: TGTGCCAGCAGTCGATTTGCGACAGGGGGTGGCTACACCTTC.

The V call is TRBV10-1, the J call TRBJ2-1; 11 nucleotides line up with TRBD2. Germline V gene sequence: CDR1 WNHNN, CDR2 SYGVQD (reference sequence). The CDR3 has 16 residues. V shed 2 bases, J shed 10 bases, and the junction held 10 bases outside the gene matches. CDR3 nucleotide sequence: TGCGCCAGCAGTGAGGATCCTAGCGGGGGGAGAGGGGAGCAGTTCTTC. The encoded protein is CASSEDPSGGRGEQFF.

As DNA, the CDR3 is TGTGCCAGCAGCTTAAGTGGTTGGACGGAGGATGAGCAGTTCTTC. Encoded protein: CASSLSGWTEDEQFF. The V and J genes are TRBV7-3 and TRBJ2-1, with D perhaps TRBD2 (5 bases). The CDR3 totals 15 residues. V was clipped by 1 base and J by 8 bases, with 15 bases between them. Looked up from germline, CDR1 is SGHTA and CDR2 is FQGTGA.

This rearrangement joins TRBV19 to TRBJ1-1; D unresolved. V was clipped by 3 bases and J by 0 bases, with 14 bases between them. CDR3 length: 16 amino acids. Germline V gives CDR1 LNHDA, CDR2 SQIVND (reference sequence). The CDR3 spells CASSILPRQVNTEAFF. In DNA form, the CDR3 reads TGTGCCAGTAGTATCCTCCCTCGACAAGTGAACACTGAAGCTTTCTTT.

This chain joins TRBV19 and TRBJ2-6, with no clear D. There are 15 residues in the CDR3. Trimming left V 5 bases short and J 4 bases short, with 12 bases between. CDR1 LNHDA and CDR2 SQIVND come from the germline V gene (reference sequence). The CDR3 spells CASSWSVSGANVLTF. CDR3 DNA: TGTGCCAGTAGTTGGTCAGTCTCCGGGGCCAACGTCCTGACTTTC.

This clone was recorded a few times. This chain's CDR3 is CASSYGRRGGEAFF. The CDR3 coding sequence is TGTGCCAGCAGTTACGGACGCAGAGGAGGTGAAGCTTTCTTT. This chain connects TRBV6-5 to TRBJ1-1; the D is unclear. The CDR3 has 14 amino acids. Trimming cost V 2 bases and J 7 bases, with 14 bases left between them. Per the germline V gene, CDR1 is MNHEY and CDR2 is SVGAGI.

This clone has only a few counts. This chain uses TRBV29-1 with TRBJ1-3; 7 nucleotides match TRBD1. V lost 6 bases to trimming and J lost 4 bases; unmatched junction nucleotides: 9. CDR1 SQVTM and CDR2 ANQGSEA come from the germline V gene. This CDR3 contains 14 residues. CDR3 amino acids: CSVGTTGRGNTIYF. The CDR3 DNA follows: TGCAGCGTCGGCACGACAGGGAGAGGAAACACCATATATTTT.

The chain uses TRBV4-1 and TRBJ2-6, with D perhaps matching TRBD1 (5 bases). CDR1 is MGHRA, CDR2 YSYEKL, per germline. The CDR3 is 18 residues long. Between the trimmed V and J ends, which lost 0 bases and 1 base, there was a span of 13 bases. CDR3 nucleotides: TGCGCCAGCAGCCAAGAAGGGGCAGGGCCTTCTGGGGCCAACGTCCTGACTTTC. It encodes CASSQEGAGPSGANVLTF.

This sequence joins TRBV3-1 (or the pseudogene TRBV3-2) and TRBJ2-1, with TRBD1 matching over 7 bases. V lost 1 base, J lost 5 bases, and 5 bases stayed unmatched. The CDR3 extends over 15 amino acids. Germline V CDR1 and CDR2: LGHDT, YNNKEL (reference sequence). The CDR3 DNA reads TGTGCCAGCAGCCAAGGGGCGACAGGGCACAATGAGCAGTTCTTC. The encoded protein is CASSQGATGHNEQFF.

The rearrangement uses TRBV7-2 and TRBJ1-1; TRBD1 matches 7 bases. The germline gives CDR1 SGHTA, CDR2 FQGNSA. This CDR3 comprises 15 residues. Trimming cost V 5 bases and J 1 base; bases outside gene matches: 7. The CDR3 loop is CASSLSRDRNTEAFF. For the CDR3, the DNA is TGTGCCAGCAGCCTAAGCCGGGACAGGAACACTGAAGCTTTCTTT.

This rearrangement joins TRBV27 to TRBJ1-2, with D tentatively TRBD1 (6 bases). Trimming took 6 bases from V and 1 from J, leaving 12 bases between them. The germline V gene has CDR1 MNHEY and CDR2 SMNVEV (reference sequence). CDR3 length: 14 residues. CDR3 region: CASSLRGINYGYTF. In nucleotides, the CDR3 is TGTGCCAGCAGCTTGAGGGGGATTAACTATGGCTACACCTTC.

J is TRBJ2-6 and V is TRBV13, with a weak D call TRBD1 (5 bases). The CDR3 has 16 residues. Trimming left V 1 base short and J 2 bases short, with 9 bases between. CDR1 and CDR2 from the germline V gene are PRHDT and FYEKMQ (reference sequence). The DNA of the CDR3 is TGTGCCAGCAGCTTAGACTCCAGGGCTGGGGCCAACGTCCTGACTTTC. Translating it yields CASSLDSRAGANVLTF.

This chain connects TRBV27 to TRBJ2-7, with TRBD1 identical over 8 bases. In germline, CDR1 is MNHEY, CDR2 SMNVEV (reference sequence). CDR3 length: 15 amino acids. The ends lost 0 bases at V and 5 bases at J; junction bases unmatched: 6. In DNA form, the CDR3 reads TGTGCCAGCAGTTTATCGTCGGACAGGGACCACGAGCAGTACTTC. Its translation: CASSLSSDRDHEQYF.

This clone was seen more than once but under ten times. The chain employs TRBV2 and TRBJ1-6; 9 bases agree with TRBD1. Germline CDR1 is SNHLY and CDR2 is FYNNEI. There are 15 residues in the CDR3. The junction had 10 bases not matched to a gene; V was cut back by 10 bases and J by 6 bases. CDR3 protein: CATKAGTGSNSPLHF. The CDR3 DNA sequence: TGTGCCACCAAAGCTGGGACAGGGTCTAATTCACCCCTCCACTTT.

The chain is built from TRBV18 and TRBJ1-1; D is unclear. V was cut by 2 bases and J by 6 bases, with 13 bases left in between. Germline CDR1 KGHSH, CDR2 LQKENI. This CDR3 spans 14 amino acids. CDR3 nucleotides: TGTGCCAGCTCACCAGACACTCAAATCCCTGAAGCTTTCTTT. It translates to CASSPDTQIPEAFF.

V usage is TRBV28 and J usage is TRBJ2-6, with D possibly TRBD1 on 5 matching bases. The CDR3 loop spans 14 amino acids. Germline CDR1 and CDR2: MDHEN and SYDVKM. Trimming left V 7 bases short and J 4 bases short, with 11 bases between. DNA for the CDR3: TGTGCCAGCATGAGACAGTCCGGGGCCAACGTCCTGACTTTC. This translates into CASMRQSGANVLTF.